Listed here are 10 T cell receptor beta chains from one sample, sequenced in a study of T cell repertoires in cytomegalovirus infection. MiXCR, run by TCRdb on the reads, gives a single entry per CDR3 protein. The sample carries hundreds of thousands of distinct CDR3 sequences, roughly 42% recorded once. No antigens are known for them. The source was cultured PBMCs, collected from culture after CMV antigen stimulation. These receptors all come from a human donor in good health (CMV status not recorded). Some clones in this sample may be carry-over from other donors' samples.

The chain carries TRBV7-8 and TRBJ2-7; TRBD2 aligns across 7 bases. Germline CDR1 is SGHVS and CDR2 is FQNEAQ. The CDR3 extends over 15 amino acids. Trimming removed 5 bases from V and 5 bases from J; junction bases left unmatched: 12. In nucleotides, the CDR3 is TGTGCCAGCAGCACAACGAGGGCGGGAGCTCACGAGCAGTACTTC. It translates to CASSTTRAGAHEQYF. The variable domain in full, completed from reference TRBV7-8 and TRBJ2-7, reads GAGVSQSPRYKVAKRGQDVALRCDPISGHVSLFWYQQALGQGPEFLTYFQNEAQLDKSGLPSDRFFAERPEGSVSTLKIQRTQQEDSAVYLCASSTTRAGAHEQYFGPGTRLTVT.

This clonotype was seen a handful of times. The chain couples TRBV7-9 to TRBJ2-3, with 9 nucleotides matching TRBD1. The CDR3 is 16 residues long. V was clipped by 4 bases and J by 3 bases; unmatched bases: 8. CDR1 and CDR2 from the germline V gene are SEHNR and FQNEAQ (reference sequence). CDR3 loop: CASSSSWTGATDTQYF. DNA of the CDR3: TGTGCCAGCAGCTCTTCTTGGACAGGGGCGACAGATACGCAGTATTTT.

The rearrangement uses TRBV10-3 and TRBJ2-7; D is ambiguous. Germline-derived CDR1 and CDR2 are ENHRY and SYGVKD. The V end lost 10 bases, the J end lost 2 bases, and 12 bases lay between the germline ends. The CDR3 totals 12 residues. The CDR3 region is CATAVGPYEQYF. For the CDR3, the DNA is TGTGCCACTGCTGTCGGTCCCTACGAGCAGTACTTC.

This clonotype occurred a few times. The chain recombines TRBV6-5 with TRBJ2-1, with 9 nucleotides matching TRBD2. CDR3 length equals 16 residues. Germline values: CDR1 MNHEY, CDR2 SVGAGI. The trim removed 6 bases at V and 0 bases at J, leaving 6 bases unmatched. The CDR3 spells CASSPAGGPSYNEQFF. CDR3 DNA: TGTGCCAGCAGCCCAGCGGGGGGCCCCTCCTACAATGAGCAGTTCTTC.

The chain is built from TRBV11-2 and TRBJ2-4; 7 nucleotides line up with TRBD2. Trimming cost V 11 bases and J 4 bases; bases outside gene matches: 8. The CDR3 has 13 amino acids. Germline loops: CDR1 SGHAT, CDR2 FQNNGV. The CDR3, as DNA: TGTGCCTCGCGGGAGTTAACAAAAAACATTCAGTACTTC. It is translated as CASRELTKNIQYF.

This chain links TRBV5-1 with TRBJ2-1, with TRBD2 identical over 12 bases. With V trimmed by 4 bases and J by 9 bases, 5 bases remained unmatched. The CDR3 has 14 amino acids. Germline V gene data show CDR1 as SGHRS and CDR2 as YFSETQ. CDR3 amino acids: CASSVTSGGGEQFF. DNA of the CDR3: TGCGCCAGCAGCGTGACTAGCGGGGGAGGTGAGCAGTTCTTC.

A few counts support this clonotype. V and J are TRBV12-3 or TRBV12-4 and TRBJ2-3, with TRBD1 identical over 7 bases. Losses at the gene ends were 3 bases for V and 0 bases for J; bases not matched to a gene: 3. The CDR3 runs to 15 residues. The CDR3 nucleotides are TGTGCCAGCAGTTTTACAGGGGTGAGCACAGATACGCAGTATTTT. Amino acid sequence: CASSFTGVSTDTQYF.

Many counts were recorded for this clonotype. V and J are TRBV7-8 and TRBJ2-5; 8 nucleotides match TRBD1. V lost 4 bases, J lost 5 bases, and 18 bases stayed unmatched. This CDR3 comprises 18 residues. Germline V lookup: CDR1 SGHVS, CDR2 FQNEAQ. The CDR3 region has the DNA TGTGCCAGCAGCTCCGCCCTAAGGCAGGGGGCGCGAATGGAGACCCAGTACTTC. This codes for CASSSALRQGARMETQYF.

V gene TRBV12-3 or TRBV12-4 combines with J gene TRBJ1-6, with D hard to call. This CDR3 is built from 12 residues. V was pared by 3 bases and J by 15 bases, with 12 bases between. The CDR3 spells CASSFRGWLLHF. The CDR3 DNA reads as TGTGCCAGCAGTTTTAGAGGTTGGCTCCTCCACTTT.

This chain joins TRBV7-2 and TRBJ2-3; 7 nucleotides match TRBD2. Trimming took 5 bases from V and 1 from J; bases not matched to a gene: 12. CDR1 is SGHTA, CDR2 FQGNSA, per germline. The CDR3 is made up of 17 amino acids. The CDR3 region is CASSPLPVGGRTDTQYF. CDR3 nucleotides: TGTGCCAGCAGCCCCCTTCCCGTGGGAGGGCGCACAGATACGCAGTATTTT. Complete variable domain (other parts from reference TRBV7-2 and TRBJ2-3): GAGVSQSPSNKVTEKGKDVELRCDPISGHTALYWYRQSLGQGLEFLIYFQGNSAPDKSGLPSDRFSAERTGGSVSTLTIQRTQQEDSAVYLCASSPLPVGGRTDTQYFGPGTRLTVL.